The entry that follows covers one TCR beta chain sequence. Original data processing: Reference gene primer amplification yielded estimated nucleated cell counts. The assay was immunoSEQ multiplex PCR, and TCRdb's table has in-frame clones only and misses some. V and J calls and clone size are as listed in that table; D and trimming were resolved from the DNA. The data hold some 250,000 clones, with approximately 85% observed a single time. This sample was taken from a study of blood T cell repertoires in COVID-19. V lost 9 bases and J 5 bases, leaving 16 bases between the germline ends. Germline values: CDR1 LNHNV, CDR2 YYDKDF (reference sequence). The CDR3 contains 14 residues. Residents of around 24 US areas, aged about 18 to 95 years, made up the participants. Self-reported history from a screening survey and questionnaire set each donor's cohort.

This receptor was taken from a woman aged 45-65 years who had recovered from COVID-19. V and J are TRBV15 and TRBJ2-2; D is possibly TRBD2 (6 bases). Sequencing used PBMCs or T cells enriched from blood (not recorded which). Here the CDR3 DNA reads TGTGCCACTTCGACGGGGGTACGGACCGGGGAGCTGTTTTTT. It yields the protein CATSTGVRTGELFF.